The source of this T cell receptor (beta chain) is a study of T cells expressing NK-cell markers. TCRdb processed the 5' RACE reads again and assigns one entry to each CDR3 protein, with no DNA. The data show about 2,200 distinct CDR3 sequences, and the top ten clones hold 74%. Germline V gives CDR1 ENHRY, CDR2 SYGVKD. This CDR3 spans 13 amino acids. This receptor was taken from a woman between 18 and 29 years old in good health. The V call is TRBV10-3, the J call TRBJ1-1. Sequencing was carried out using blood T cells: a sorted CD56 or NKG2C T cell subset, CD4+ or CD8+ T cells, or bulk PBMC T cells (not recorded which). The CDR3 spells CAISGPEDTEAFF.